Shown below are 10 T cell receptor beta chains from a single sample sequenced in a study of blood T cell repertoires in COVID-19. The data were produced by immunoSEQ multiplex PCR, yet TCRdb's version contains in-frame clones alone and is incomplete. The sample includes more than 50,000 clones, around four fifths of them seen just once. Sequencing was done on a sample of peripheral blood. These receptors came from a woman aged 70-85 years with acute or convalescent COVID-19.

The chain combines TRBV3-1 (or the pseudogene TRBV3-2) with TRBJ1-5, with D perhaps matching TRBD1 (5 bases). Germline V CDR1 and CDR2: LGHDT, YNNKEL (reference sequence). The CDR3 sequence is 17 residues long. Trimming cost V 0 bases and J 0 bases, with 12 bases left between them. CDR3 sequence reads: CASSQDRTGYSNQPQHF. The CDR3 DNA reads as TGTGCCAGCAGCCAAGATCGAACAGGCTATAGCAATCAGCCCCAGCATTTT.

This clone showed up many times. The chain couples TRBV2 to TRBJ2-7; TRBD1 agrees at 7 bases. From germline, CDR1 is SNHLY and CDR2 FYNNEI. V lost 11 bases to trimming and J lost 2 bases; unmatched junction nucleotides: 12. The CDR3 has 14 amino acids. The CDR3 spells CASHSGGQTYEQYF. CDR3 nucleotides: TGTGCCTCTCATTCAGGGGGACAGACCTACGAGCAGTACTTC.

The V call is TRBV19, the J call TRBJ1-5; TRBD1 matches at 11 bases. This CDR3 region has 15 residues. After removal of 3 bases from V and 4 bases from J, the junction contained 2 bases not matched to a gene. CDR1 is LNHDA and CDR2 is SQIVND in the germline V gene (reference sequence). CDR3 sequence (DNA): TGTGCCAGTAGTATGGGACAGGGGGTAAATCAGCCCCAGCATTTT. Its translation: CASSMGQGVNQPQHF.

Here the CDR3 reads CASSPYRDDSGYTF. CDR3 nucleotides: TGTGCCAGCAGCCCCTACAGGGATGACTCTGGCTACACCTTC. V and J are TRBV7-8 and TRBJ1-2; TRBD1 is a possible D gene (6 bases). Germline CDR1 and CDR2: SGHVS and FQNEAQ. V dropped 5 bases and J dropped 7 bases, with 17 bases sitting between them. This CDR3 comprises 14 residues.

The rearrangement uses TRBV20-1 and TRBJ2-7, with D hard to call. The CDR3 extends over 14 amino acids. V was trimmed by 3 bases and J by 1 base, leaving 13 bases between them. Germline CDR1 is DFQATT and CDR2 is SNEGSKA (reference sequence). In DNA, the CDR3 is TGCAGTGCTAGTCGCAGGTCAATTTCCTACGAGCAGTACTTC. Protein product: CSASRRSISYEQYF.

V is TRBV27 and J is TRBJ2-7, with 7 bases identical to TRBD1. Trimming removed 4 bases from V and 6 bases from J; junction bases left unmatched: 9. Germline CDR1 MNHEY, CDR2 SMNVEV (reference sequence). This CDR3 is built from 14 residues. The DNA for the CDR3 is TGTGCCAGCAGTTCCGGGACAGTCCCTACCGAGCAGTACTTC. Protein product: CASSSGTVPTEQYF.

The genes are TRBV30 and TRBJ1-1; D uncertain. This CDR3 is 14 amino acids long. Trimming left V 2 bases short and J 1 base short, with 11 bases between. The V gene's germline CDR1 is GTSNPN and CDR2 SVGIG (reference sequence). CDR3 DNA sequence: TGTGCCTGGAGTAGGAGGGCGCAGAACACTGAAGCTTTCTTT. Translation gives CAWSRRAQNTEAFF.

The rearrangement uses TRBV30 and TRBJ1-2, with a weak D call TRBD1 (6 bases). Germline CDR1 reads GTSNPN; CDR2 reads SVGIG (reference sequence). V was shortened by 3 bases and J by 6 bases, with 14 bases between the two germline ends. The CDR3 is 13 residues long. CDR3 region: CAWRSGGLDGYTF. Written as DNA, the CDR3 is TGTGCCTGGAGGTCCGGGGGGCTTGATGGCTACACCTTC.

This sequence joins TRBV21-1 and TRBJ2-5; the DNA was not used to check the table's D call, TRBD2. TRBV21-1 is designated a pseudogene. The CDR3 covers 16 residues. CDR3 loop: CASSKESGGPMETQYF. The DNA of the CDR3 is TGTGCCAGCAGCAAAGAGTCGGGGGGGCCGATGGAGACCCAGTACTTC.

The genes are TRBV9 and TRBJ2-1, with a tentative D call TRBD2 (5 bases). CDR3 size: 15 residues. The V gene's germline CDR1 is SGDLS and CDR2 YYNGEE. Trimming removed 0 bases from V and 10 bases from J, with 17 bases in between. This CDR3 is CASSVDEGPDQEQFF. CDR3 in DNA: TGTGCCAGCAGCGTAGATGAGGGCCCCGATCAAGAGCAGTTCTTC.